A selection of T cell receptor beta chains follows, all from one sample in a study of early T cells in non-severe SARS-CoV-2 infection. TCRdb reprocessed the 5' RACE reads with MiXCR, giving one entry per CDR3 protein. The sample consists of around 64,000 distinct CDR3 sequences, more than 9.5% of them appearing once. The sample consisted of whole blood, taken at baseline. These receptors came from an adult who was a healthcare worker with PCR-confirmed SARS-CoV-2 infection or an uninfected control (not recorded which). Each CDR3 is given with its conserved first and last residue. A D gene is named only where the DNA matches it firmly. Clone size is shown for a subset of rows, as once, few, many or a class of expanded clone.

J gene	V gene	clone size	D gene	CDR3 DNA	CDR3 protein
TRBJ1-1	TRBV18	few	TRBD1	TGTGCCAGCTCACAATACTCGACAGGGGCAAGTTCAGAAGCTTTCTTT	CASSQYSTGASSEAFF
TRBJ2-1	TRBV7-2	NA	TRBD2	TGTGCCAGCAGCCGAGTTAGCGGGGGGGCCCGCAATGAGCAGTTCTTC	CASSRVSGGARNEQFF
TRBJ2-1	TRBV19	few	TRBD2	TGTGCCAGTAGTATAGATCGGGGACTAGCGGGGTACAATGAGCAGTTCTTC	CASSIDRGLAGYNEQFF
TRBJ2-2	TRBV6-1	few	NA	TGTGCCAGCAGTGAAGAAACGGGCGTCGGGGAGCTGTTTTTT	CASSEETGVGELFF
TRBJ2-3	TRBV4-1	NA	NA	TGCGCCAGCAGAATCCCCGGTGGGGAATATACGCAGTATTTT	CASRIPGGEYTQYF
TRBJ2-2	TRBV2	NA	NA	TGTGCCAGCAGCCGGCAGCCTAGTGTCGGGGAGCTGTTTTTT	CASSRQPSVGELFF
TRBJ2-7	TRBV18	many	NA	TGTGCCAGCTCACCAGCTGGGTGGGGTGGCGAGCAGTACTTC	CASSPAGWGGEQYF
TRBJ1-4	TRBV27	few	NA	TGTGCCAGCAGTCGGGGCTCCTCCGCAACTAATGAAAAACTGTTTTTT	CASSRGSSATNEKLFF
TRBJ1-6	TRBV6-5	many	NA	TGTGCCAGCAGTCAACAGGTTTTTGCTTCACCCCTCCACTTT	CASSQQVFASPLHF
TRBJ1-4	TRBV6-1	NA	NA	TGTGCCAGCAGCGCCAAGGGACGACGGCCTGAAAAACTGTTTTTT	CASSAKGRRPEKLFF
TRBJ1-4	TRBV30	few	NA	TGTGCCTGGAGCCCCCTTGGGGGGCTTGAAAAACTGTTTTTT	CAWSPLGGLEKLFF
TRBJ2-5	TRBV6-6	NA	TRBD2	TGTGCCAGCAGCCCACTAGCGGGGGTACCTCAAGAGACCCAGTACTTC	CASSPLAGVPQETQYF
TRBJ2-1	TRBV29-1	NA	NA	TGCAGCGTTGAAGGTCAGTCCTACAATGAGCAGTTCTTC	CSVEGQSYNEQFF
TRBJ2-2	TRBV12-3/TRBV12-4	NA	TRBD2	TGTGCCAGCAGACCTAGCGGGGGGACCGGGGAGCTGTTTTTT	CASRPSGGTGELFF
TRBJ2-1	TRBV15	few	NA	TGTGCCACCAGCAGAGATCGGGCTATCCCAGGGGGGAATGAGCAGTTCTTC	CATSRDRAIPGGNEQFF
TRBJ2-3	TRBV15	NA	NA	TGTGCCACCAGCAACGGGCTGAGGGATACGCAGTATTTT	CATSNGLRDTQYF
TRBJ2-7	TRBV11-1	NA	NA	TGTGCCAGCAGCTCCACTTGGACAGAGCAGTACTTC	CASSSTWTEQYF
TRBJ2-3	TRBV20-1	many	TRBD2	TGCAGTGCTAGAGTGTTTGGACTAGCGGGGAACACAGATACGCAGTATTTT	CSARVFGLAGNTDTQYF
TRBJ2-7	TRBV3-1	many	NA	TGTGCCAGCAGCCAAGGCCCCGGGACATCTACCTACGAGCAGTACTTC	CASSQGPGTSTYEQYF
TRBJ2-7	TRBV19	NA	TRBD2	TGTGCCAGTAGTATCGGCGGGAGCACAGGCGAGCAGTACTTC	CASSIGGSTGEQYF
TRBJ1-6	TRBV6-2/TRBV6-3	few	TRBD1	TGTGCCAGCAGTTCCGTCCCGGGACAGGGTGATTCACCCCTCCACTTT	CASSSVPGQGDSPLHF
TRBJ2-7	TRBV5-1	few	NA	TGCGCCAGCAGCCTAGAAGGGCACCTGGGCGAGCAGTACTTC	CASSLEGHLGEQYF
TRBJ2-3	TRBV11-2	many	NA	TGTGCCAGCAGCTTAGAGGGGCCTTCTCCGCAGTATTTT	CASSLEGPSPQYF
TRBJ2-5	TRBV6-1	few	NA	TGTGCCAGCGGAAGGGTCCAAGAGACCCAGTACTTC	CASGRVQETQYF
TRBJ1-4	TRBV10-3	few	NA	TGTGCCGCCGGCGGGGAAAAACTGTTTTTT	CAAGGEKLFF
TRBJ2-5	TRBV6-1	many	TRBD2	TGTGCCAGCAGTGTTGTAGCGGGGGGGCGAGAGACCCAGTACTTC	CASSVVAGGRETQYF
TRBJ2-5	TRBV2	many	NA	TGTGCCAGCAGATTTAATGGGGTCCAAGAGACCCAGTACTTC	CASRFNGVQETQYF
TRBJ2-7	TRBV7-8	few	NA	TGTGCCAGCAGCTTAGGTCAGACAACAGGGGAGCAGTACTTC	CASSLGQTTGEQYF
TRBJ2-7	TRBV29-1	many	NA	TGCAGCGTTTCACAGGGTGGCTTCTACGAGCAGTACTTC	CSVSQGGFYEQYF
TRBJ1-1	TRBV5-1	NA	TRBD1	TGCGCCAGCAGCCAGAGGACAGGGGGCAACACTGAAGCTTTCTTT	CASSQRTGGNTEAFF
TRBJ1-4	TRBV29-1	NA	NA	TGCAGCGTTCGGGTCGGAAAACTGTTTTTT	CSVRVGKLFF
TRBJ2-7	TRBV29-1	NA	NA	TGCAGCGTTAAGTCGGGACCGACGCACGAGCAGTACTTC	CSVKSGPTHEQYF
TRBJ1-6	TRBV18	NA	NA	TGTGCCAGCTCAGCTGAAGGGCGGACCAATTCACCCCTCCACTTT	CASSAEGRTNSPLHF
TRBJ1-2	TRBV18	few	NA	TGTGCCAGCTCACCAGCCCAAGACGGGAGGAACTATGGCTACACCTTC	CASSPAQDGRNYGYTF
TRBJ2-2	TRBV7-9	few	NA	TGTGCCAGCAGTCCTCGTTGGGTCTTGAATACCGGGGAGCTGTTTTTT	CASSPRWVLNTGELFF
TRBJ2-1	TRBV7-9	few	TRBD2	TGTGCCAGCAGCTCCGGACTAGCGGGGGTTAATGAGCAGTTCTTC	CASSSGLAGVNEQFF
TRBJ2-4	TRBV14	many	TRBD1	TGTGCCAGCAGCCAAGGCGGCAGGGGGATCAAAAACATTCAGTACTTC	CASSQGGRGIKNIQYF
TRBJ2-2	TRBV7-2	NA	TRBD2	TGTGCCAGCACCCTAGATGGAGCGGGAGGGGCCGGGGAGCTGTTTTTT	CASTLDGAGGAGELFF
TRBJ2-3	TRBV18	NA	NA	TGTGCCAGCTCACCAAACCCGGGAGCAGATACGCAGTATTTT	CASSPNPGADTQYF
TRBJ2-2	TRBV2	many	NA	TGTGCCAGCAGTGTTGTGAACACCGGGGAGCTGTTTTTT	CASSVVNTGELFF
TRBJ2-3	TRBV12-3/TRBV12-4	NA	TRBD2	TGTGCCAGCAGCTCCGCGGGGGGCAGCACAGATACGCAGTATTTT	CASSSAGGSTDTQYF
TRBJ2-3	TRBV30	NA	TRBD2	TGTGCCTGGGCGACGGGAGCGGGGGAGTTAGATACGCAGTATTTT	CAWATGAGELDTQYF
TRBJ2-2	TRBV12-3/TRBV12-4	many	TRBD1	TGTGCCAGCAGTCCCAGACAGGGGGCGAACACCGGGGAGCTGTTTTTT	CASSPRQGANTGELFF
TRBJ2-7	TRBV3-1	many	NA	TGTGCCAGCAGCCAAGCCCCCGGGACCAACTACGAGCAGTACTTC	CASSQAPGTNYEQYF
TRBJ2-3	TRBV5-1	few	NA	TGCGCCAGCAGCTTGGGGGACCCACCTTTAGATACGCAGTATTTT	CASSLGDPPLDTQYF
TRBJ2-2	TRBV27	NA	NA	TGTGCCAGCAGCTTAATGGGGGGCCTGACCGGGGAGCTGTTTTTT	CASSLMGGLTGELFF